This paragraph reports one TCR beta chain. Its specificity is unknown. This sample stems from a study of neoadjuvant anti-PD-1 for oral cavity cancer. Looking at the study overall: Non-progressing patients received a fourth nivolumab dose near day 43, then surgery on days 50-56. Notes on the study in general: Expansion of preexisting intratumoral clones was suggested to aid response.

The patients had HPV-negative, locally advanced oral cavity squamous cell carcinoma. Two replicates per tumor sample, mostly from 4.8 ug of genomic DNA. Assay used: immunoSEQ multiplex PCR; TCRdb lists only in-frame clones, some missing. The sample carries over 8,500 clones, approximately 70% recorded once. The source was tumor tissue, collected before nivolumab (anti-PD-1) treatment. The source of this sequence is a person aged 40 to 85 with oral cavity squamous cell carcinoma.

The CDR3 loop is CASSQGDRGSGHEQYF. In DNA form, the CDR3 reads TGTGCCAGCAGCCAAGGTGACAGGGGAAGTGGACACGAGCAGTACTTC. The chain couples TRBV4-2 to TRBJ2-7; 8 positions match TRBD1. The CDR3 has 16 amino acids. The V segment lost 1 base and the J segment 5 bases; nucleotides outside the gene matches: 10. In germline, CDR1 is LGHNA, CDR2 YNFKEQ.